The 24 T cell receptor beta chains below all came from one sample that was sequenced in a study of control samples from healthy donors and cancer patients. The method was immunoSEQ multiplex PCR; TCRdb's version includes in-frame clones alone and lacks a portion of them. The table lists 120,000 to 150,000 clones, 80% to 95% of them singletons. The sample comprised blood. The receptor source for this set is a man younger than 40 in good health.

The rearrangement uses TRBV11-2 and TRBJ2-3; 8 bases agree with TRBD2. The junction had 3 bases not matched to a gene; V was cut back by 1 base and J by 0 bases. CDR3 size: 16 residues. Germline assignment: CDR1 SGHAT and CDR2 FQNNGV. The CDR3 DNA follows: TGTGCCAGCAGCTTAGTACCTAGCGGGAGCACAGATACGCAGTATTTT. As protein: CASSLVPSGSTDTQYF.

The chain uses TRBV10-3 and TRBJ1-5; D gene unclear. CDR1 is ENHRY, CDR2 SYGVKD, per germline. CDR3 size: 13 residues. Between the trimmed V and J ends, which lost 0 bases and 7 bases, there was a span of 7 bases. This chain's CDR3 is CAISESMGQPQHF. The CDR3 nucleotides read TGTGCCATCAGTGAGTCGATGGGGCAGCCCCAGCATTTT.

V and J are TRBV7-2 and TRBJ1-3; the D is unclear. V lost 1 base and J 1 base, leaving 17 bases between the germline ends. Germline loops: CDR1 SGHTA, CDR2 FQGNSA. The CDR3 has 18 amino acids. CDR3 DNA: TGTGCCAGCAGCTTAGTTTGGAGGGTCGGGAGGTCTGGAAACACCATATATTTT. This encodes CASSLVWRVGRSGNTIYF.

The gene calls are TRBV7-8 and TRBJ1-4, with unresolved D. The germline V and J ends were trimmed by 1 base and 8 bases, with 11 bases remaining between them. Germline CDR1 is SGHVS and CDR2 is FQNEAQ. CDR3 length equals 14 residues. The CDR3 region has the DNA TGTGCCAGCAGCTTAGATGGCAGTCAAGAAAAACTGTTTTTT. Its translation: CASSLDGSQEKLFF.

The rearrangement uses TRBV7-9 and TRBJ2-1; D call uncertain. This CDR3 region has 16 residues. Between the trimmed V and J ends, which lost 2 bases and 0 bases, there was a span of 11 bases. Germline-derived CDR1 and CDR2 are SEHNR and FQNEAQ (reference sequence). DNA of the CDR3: TGTGCCAGCAGCTTAAGTCGGGCAAGCTCCTACAATGAGCAGTTCTTC. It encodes CASSLSRASSYNEQFF.

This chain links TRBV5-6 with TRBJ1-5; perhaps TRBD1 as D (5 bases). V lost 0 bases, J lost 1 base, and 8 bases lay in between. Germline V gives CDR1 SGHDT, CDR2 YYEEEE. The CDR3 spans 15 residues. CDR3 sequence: CASSLVGESNQPQHF. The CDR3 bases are TGTGCCAGCAGCTTGGTGGGGGAAAGCAATCAGCCCCAGCATTTT.

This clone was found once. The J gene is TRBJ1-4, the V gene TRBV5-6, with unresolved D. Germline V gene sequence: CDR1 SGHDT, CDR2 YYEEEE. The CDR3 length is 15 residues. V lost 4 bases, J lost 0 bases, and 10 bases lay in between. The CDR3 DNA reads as TGTGCCAGCAGCCTTATTGCAACAACTAATGAAAAACTGTTTTTT. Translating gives CASSLIATTNEKLFF. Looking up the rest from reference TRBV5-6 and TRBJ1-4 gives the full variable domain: DAGVTQSPTHLIKTRGQQVTLRCSPKSGHDTVSWYQQALGQGPQFIFQYYEEEERQRGNFPDRFSGHQFPNYSSELNVNALLLGDSALYLCASSLIATTNEKLFFGSGTQLSVL.

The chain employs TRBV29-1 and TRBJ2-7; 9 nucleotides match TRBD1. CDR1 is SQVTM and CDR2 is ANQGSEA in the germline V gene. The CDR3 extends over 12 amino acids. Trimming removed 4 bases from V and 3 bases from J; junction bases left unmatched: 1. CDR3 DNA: TGCAGCGTTGGGGGACAGGGCTACGAGCAGTACTTC. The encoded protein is CSVGGQGYEQYF.

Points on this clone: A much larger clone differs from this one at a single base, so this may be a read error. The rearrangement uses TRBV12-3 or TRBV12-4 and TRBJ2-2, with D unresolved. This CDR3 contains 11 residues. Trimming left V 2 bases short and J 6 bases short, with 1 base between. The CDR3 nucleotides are TGTGCCAGCAGTTTACCCGGGGAGCTGTTTTTT. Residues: CASSLPGELFF.

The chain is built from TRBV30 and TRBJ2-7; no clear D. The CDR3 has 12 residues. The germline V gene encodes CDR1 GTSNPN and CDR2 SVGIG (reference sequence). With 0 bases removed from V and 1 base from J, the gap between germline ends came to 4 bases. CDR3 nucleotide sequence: TGTGCCTGGAGTGTTGGATCCTACGAGCAGTACTTC. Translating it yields CAWSVGSYEQYF.

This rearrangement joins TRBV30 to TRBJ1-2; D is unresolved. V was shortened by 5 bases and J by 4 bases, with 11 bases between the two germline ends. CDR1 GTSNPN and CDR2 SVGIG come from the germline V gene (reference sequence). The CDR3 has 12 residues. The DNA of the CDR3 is TGTGCCTGGGGAGGCGAATTCTATGGCTACACCTTC. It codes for CAWGGEFYGYTF. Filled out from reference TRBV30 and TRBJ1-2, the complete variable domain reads SQTIHQWPATLVQPVGSPLSLECTVEGTSNPNLYWYRQAAGRGLQLLFYSVGIGQISSEVPQNLSASRPQDRQFILSSKKLLLSDSGFYLCAWGGEFYGYTFGSGTRLTVV.

The CDR3 is CASSQAGASYNEKLFF. The CDR3 DNA reads as TGTGCCAGCAGCCAAGCCGGGGCGAGCTATAATGAAAAACTGTTTTTT. This chain connects TRBV14 to TRBJ1-4; D is possibly TRBD1 (5 bases). The V and J ends lost 1 base and 4 bases respectively, with 13 bases between them. Germline assignment: CDR1 SGHDN and CDR2 FVKESK. The length of the CDR3 is 16 residues. Combining the CDR3 with reference TRBV14 and TRBJ1-4 gives the whole variable domain EAGVTQFPSHSVIEKGQTVTLRCDPISGHDNLYWYRRVMGKEIKFLLHFVKESKQDESGMPNNRFLAERTGGTYSTLKVQPAELEDSGVYFCASSQAGASYNEKLFFGSGTQLSVL.

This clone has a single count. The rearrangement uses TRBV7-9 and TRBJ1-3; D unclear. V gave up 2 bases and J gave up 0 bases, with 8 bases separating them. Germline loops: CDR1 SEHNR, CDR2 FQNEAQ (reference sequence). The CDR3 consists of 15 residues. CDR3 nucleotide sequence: TGTGCCAGCAGCTTAACGACAAACTCTGGAAACACCATATATTTT. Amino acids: CASSLTTNSGNTIYF.

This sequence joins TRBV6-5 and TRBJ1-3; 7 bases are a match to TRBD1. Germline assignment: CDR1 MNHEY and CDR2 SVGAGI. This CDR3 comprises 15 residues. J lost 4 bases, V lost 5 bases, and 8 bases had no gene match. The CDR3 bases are TGTGCCAGCAGTCCTTCCTCGGGACAGGGAAACACCATATATTTT. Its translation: CASSPSSGQGNTIYF.

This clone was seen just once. The CDR3 DNA sequence: TGTGCCAGCAGCTTCGGACAGGGAATTAACTATGGCTACACCTTC. Translation gives CASSFGQGINYGYTF. The chain joins TRBV5-4 to TRBJ1-2; 8 nucleotides match TRBD1. Germline V gives CDR1 SGHNT, CDR2 YYREEE (reference sequence). This CDR3 has 15 residues. V was clipped by 2 bases and J by 1 base; unmatched bases: 4.

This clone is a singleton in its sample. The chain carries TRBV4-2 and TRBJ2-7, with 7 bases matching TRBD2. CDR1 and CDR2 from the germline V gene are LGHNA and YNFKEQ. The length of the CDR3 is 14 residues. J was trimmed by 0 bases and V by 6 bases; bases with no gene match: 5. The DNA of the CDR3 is TGTGCCAGCAGTTTAAGCGGGGACTCCTACGAGCAGTACTTC. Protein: CASSLSGDSYEQYF.

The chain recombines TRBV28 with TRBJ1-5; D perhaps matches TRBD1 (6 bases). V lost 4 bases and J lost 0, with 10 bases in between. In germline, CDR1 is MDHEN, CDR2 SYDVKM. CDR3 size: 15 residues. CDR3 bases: TGTGCCAGCAGTTCACGGACAGATAGCAATCAGCCCCAGCATTTT. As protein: CASSSRTDSNQPQHF.

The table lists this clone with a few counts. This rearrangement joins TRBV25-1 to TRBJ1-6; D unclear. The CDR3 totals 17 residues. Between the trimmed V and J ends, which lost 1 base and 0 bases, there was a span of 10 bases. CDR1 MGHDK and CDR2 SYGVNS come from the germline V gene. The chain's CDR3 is CASSESPTDSYNSPLHF. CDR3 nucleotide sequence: TGTGCCAGCAGTGAATCCCCGACTGACTCCTATAATTCACCCCTCCACTTT.

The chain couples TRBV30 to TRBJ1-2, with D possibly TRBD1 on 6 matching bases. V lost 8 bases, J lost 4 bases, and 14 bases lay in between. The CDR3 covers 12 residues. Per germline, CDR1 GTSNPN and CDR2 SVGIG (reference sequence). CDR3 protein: CAKGGKGYGYTF. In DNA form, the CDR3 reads TGTGCCAAGGGGGGGAAAGGCTATGGCTACACCTTC.

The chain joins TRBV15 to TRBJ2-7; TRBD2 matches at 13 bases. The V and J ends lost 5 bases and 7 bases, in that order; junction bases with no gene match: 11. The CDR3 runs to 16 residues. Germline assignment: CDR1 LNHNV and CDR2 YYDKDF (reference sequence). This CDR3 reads CATSERPGLAGLEQYF. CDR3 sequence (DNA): TGTGCCACCAGCGAAAGACCGGGACTAGCGGGGCTTGAGCAGTACTTC.

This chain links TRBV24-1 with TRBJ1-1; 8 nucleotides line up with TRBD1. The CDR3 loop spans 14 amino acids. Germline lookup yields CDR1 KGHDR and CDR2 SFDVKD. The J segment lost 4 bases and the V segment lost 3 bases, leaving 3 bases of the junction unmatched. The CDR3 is CATSDTGGSTEAFF. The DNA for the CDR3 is TGTGCCACCAGTGATACAGGGGGTAGCACTGAAGCTTTCTTT.

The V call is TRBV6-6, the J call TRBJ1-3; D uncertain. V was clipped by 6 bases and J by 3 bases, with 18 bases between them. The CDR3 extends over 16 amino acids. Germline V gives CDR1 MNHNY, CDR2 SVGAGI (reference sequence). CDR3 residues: CASSSSVRPIGNTIYF. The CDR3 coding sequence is TGTGCCAGCAGCTCATCGGTGCGCCCGATTGGAAACACCATATATTTT.

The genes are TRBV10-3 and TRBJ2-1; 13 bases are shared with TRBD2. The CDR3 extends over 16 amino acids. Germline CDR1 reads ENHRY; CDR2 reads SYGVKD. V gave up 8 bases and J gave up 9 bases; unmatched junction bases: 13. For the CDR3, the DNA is TGTGCCATCGGCGTGACCGGGACTAGCGGGGCTGGTGAGCAGTTCTTC. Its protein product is CAIGVTGTSGAGEQFF.

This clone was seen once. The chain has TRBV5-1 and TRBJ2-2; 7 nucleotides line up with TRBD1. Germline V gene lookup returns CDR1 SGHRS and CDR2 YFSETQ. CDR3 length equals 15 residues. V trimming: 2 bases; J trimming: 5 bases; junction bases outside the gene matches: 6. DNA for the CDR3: TGCGCCAGCAGCTTCGAGGGGGCTGGGACCGGGGAGCTGTTTTTT. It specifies CASSFEGAGTGELFF.